This T cell receptor (beta chain) derives from a study of cytomegalovirus exposure and HLA in healthy donors. The study, taken as a whole, reports: In a later analysis, HLA-associated TCR beta chains were more clonally expanded than equally common others. 164 TCR beta chains were listed as cytomegalovirus-associated.

The study ran its PCR with 60 Vbeta and 13 Jbeta primers. The assay was immunoSEQ multiplex PCR, and TCRdb's table has in-frame clones only and misses some. This table holds 180,000 or so clones, 81% found once. Remarks on this clone: The antigen is unknown.

The CDR3 has 15 amino acids. Trimming cost V 4 bases and J 9 bases, with 16 bases left between them. Germline lookup yields CDR1 SGHTA and CDR2 FQGTGA. The V call is TRBV7-3, the J call TRBJ1-6; D not certain. The specimen sequenced was PBMCs. This clonotype originated in a woman between 18 and 30 years old in good health and CMV-seropositive. This CDR3 is CASSSNAGSGSPLHF. The CDR3, as DNA: TGTGCCAGCAGCTCTAACGCGGGCAGTGGTTCACCCCTCCACTTT.